This T cell receptor (beta chain) was documented in a study of human thymus T cells. Study outcomes and limitations: V and J gene usage appeared biased in thymic and blood repertoires.

The data were produced by immunoSEQ multiplex PCR, yet TCRdb's version contains in-frame clones alone and is incomplete. The table lists some 40,000 clones, 94% of them singletons. Having corrective surgery for congenital heart defects, healthy Finnish infants were the ones who donated. Only four of the eight donors provided an approximately 0.5-1 mL blood sample. As regards this clone: Its antigen is as yet unknown.

Germline V lookup: CDR1 LNHDA, CDR2 SQIVND (reference sequence). The CDR3 has 13 residues. V was clipped by 6 bases and J by 4 bases, with 12 bases between them. Sequenced input: blood. The V call is TRBV19, the J call TRBJ1-2; the D gene is possibly TRBD1 (5 bases). This receptor was taken from a boy under two years old with a congenital heart defect but otherwise immunologically healthy. The chain's CDR3 is CASRRDGAYGYTF. The DNA of the CDR3 is TGTGCCAGTAGAAGGGACGGAGCCTATGGCTACACCTTC.